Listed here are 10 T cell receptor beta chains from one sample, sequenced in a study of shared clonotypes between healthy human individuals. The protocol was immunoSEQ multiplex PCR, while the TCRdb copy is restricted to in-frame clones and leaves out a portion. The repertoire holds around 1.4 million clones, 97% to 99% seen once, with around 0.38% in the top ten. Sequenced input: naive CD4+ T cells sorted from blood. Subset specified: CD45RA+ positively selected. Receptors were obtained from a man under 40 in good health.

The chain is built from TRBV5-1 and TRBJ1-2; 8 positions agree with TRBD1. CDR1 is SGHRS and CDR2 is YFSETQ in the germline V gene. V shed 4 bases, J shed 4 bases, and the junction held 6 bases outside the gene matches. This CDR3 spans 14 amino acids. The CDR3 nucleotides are TGCGCCAGCAGCCCACGGACAGGGCCCTATGGCTACACCTTC. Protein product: CASSPRTGPYGYTF. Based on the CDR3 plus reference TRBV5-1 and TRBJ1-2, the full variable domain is KAGVTQTPRYLIKTRGQQVTLSCSPISGHRSVSWYQQTPGQGLQFLFEYFSETQRNKGNFPGRFSGRQFSNSRSEMNVSTLELGDSALYLCASSPRTGPYGYTFGSGTRLTVV.

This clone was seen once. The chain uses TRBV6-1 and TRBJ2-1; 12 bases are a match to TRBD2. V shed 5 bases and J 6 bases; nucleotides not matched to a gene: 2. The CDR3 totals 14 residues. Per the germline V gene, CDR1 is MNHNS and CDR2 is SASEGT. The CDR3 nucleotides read TGTGCCAGCAGTAGACTAGCGGGAGCCAATGAGCAGTTCTTC. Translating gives CASSRLAGANEQFF.

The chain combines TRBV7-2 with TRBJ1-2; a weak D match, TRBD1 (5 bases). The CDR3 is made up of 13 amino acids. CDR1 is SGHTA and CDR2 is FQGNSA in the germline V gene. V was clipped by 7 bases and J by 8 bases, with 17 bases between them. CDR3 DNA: TGTGCCAGCAATGATCCAGGGCTGGGGGGCTACACCTTC. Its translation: CASNDPGLGGYTF.

The DNA for the CDR3 is TGTGCCAGCAGTTTAAAGGCAGGGCAATCCTACGAGCAGTACTTC. It encodes CASSLKAGQSYEQYF. V gene TRBV27 combines with J gene TRBJ2-7; the D gene is possibly TRBD1 (5 bases). The CDR3 is 15 amino acids. CDR1 and CDR2 from the germline V gene are MNHEY and SMNVEV (reference sequence). The ends were cut back, 2 bases at V and 1 base at J, with 12 bases in the middle.

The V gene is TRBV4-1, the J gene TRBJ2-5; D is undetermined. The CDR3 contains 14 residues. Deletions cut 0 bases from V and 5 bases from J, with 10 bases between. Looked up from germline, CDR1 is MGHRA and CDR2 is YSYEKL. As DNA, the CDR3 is TGCGCCAGCAGCCAAGATCACGGGTTGGAGACCCAGTACTTC. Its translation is CASSQDHGLETQYF.

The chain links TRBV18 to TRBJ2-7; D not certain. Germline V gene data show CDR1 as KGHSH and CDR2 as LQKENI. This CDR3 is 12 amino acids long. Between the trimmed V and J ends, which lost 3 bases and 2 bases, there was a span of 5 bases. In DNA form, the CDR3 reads TGTGCCAGCTCACCTGTGGCCTACGAGCAGTACTTC. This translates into CASSPVAYEQYF. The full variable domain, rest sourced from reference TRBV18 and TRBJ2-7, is NAGVMQNPRHLVRRRGQEARLRCSPMKGHSHVYWYRQLPEEGLKFMVYLQKENIIDESGMPKERFSAEFPKEGPSILRIQQVVRGDSAAYFCASSPVAYEQYFGPGTRLTVT.

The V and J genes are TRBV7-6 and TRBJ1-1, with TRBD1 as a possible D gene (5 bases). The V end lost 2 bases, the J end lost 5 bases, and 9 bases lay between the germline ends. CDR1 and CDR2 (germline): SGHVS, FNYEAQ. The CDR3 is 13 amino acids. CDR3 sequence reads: CASSLYRGTEAFF. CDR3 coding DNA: TGTGCCAGCAGCTTATATCGGGGGACTGAAGCTTTCTTT.

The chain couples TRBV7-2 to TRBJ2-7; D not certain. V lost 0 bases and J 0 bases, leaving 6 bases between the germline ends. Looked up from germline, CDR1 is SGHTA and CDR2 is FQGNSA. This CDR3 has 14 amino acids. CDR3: CASSLAQYSYEQYF. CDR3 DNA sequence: TGTGCCAGCAGCTTAGCACAATACTCCTACGAGCAGTACTTC.

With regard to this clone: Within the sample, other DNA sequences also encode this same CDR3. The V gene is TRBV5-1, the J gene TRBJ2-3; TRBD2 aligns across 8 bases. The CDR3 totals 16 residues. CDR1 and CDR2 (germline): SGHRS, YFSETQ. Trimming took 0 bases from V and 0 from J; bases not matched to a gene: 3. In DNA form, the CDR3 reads TGCGCCAGCAGCTTGGGGCTAGCGGGTAGCACAGATACGCAGTATTTT. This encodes CASSLGLAGSTDTQYF. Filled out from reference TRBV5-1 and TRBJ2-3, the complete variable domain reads KAGVTQTPRYLIKTRGQQVTLSCSPISGHRSVSWYQQTPGQGLQFLFEYFSETQRNKGNFPGRFSGRQFSNSRSEMNVSTLELGDSALYLCASSLGLAGSTDTQYFGPGTRLTVL.

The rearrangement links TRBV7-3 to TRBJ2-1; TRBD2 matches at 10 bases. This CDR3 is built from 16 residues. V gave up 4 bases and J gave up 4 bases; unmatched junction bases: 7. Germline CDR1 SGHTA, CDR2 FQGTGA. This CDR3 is CASSSMTSGFYNEQFF. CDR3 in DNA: TGTGCCAGCAGCTCTATGACTAGCGGGTTTTACAATGAGCAGTTCTTC.